The clone carrying this T cell receptor (beta chain) was counted a single time. No antigen is known for it. This specimen belongs to a study of T cell responses to AZD1222 COVID-19 vaccine. Looking at the study overall: Whether given at about 4 or about 12 weeks, second doses were pooled.

Study-level results: Donors were chiefly white British, with a greater number of females, and clonal diversity was perhaps underestimated. A rise in Spike-specific TCR breadth and depth followed two AZD1222 doses. The study sampled repertoires only after the peak T cell response.

Germline V gene lookup returns CDR1 SGHNT and CDR2 YENEEA. The V end lost 0 bases, the J end lost 6 bases, and 9 bases lay between the germline ends. The CDR3 totals 14 residues. Repertoires were generated with immunoSEQ multiplex PCR, while TCRdb's copy carries only in-frame clones and drops some. The sample consists of approximately 140,000 clones, 90% of them appearing once. The receptor comes from an adult in good health. The material sequenced was peripheral blood, taken on day 0 of AZD1222 vaccination. V is TRBV11-3 and J is TRBJ2-1; TRBD2 might be the D (5 bases). The CDR3 here is CASSLELASNEQFF. CDR3 bases: TGTGCCAGCAGCTTAGAGTTAGCGTCCAATGAGCAGTTCTTC.